A selection of T cell receptor beta chains follows, all from one sample in a study of T cell repertoires in cytomegalovirus infection. Each CDR3 protein is one row after TCRdb ran MiXCR on the reads. The table shows about 150,000 distinct CDR3 sequences, with 20% to 25% occurring only once. Sequencing was carried out using PBMCs. The receptors were sampled from a human donor in good health (CMV status not recorded). Some clones in this sample may be carry-over from other donors' samples. Both conserved end residues are part of each CDR3. Fields, in order: clone size, D gene, V gene, J gene, CDR3 DNA, CDR3 protein. A D gene is named only where the DNA matches it firmly. Part of the rows lack a size; the others show once, few, many or a class for expanded clones.

few	NA	TRBV7-2	TRBJ2-2	TGTGCCAGCAGCTTAGGGGCAGGTCCCGGGACCGGGGAGCTGTTTTTT	CASSLGAGPGTGELFF
few	TRBD1	TRBV7-2	TRBJ2-7	TGTGCCAGCAGCTTAGGAAGGACAGGGTCAGGGGGCGAGCAGTACTTC	CASSLGRTGSGGEQYF
few	TRBD1	TRBV28	TRBJ1-2	TGTGCCAGCACCATTACGACAGGGGTCTATGGCTACACCTTC	CASTITTGVYGYTF
NA	NA	TRBV28	TRBJ2-7	TGTGCCAGCACCCCTAGGAGACGGATCTCCTACGAGCAGTACTTC	CASTPRRRISYEQYF
many	TRBD2	TRBV7-2	TRBJ2-1	TGTGCCAGCAGCCGCCGAGCGGGGGAGCAGTTCTTC	CASSRRAGEQFF
few	NA	TRBV11-2	TRBJ1-1	TGTGCCAGCAGCTCCGACGGACAGAACACTGAAGCTTTCTTT	CASSSDGQNTEAFF
few	NA	TRBV12-3/TRBV12-4	TRBJ1-1	TGTGCCAGCACTTTCTACGGGGGGGCTGAAGCTTTCTTT	CASTFYGGAEAFF
NA	TRBD2	TRBV7-6	TRBJ2-7	TGTGCCAGCAGCTTAGCCAATAGCGGGAGTGTCGACGAGCAGTACTTC	CASSLANSGSVDEQYF
NA	NA	TRBV29-1	TRBJ1-2	TGCAGCGTTGAGGTCGCAGAGCTCTATGGCTACACCTTC	CSVEVAELYGYTF
once	TRBD2	TRBV5-6	TRBJ2-1	TGTGCCAGCGGGGGGGCTAGCGGGGGTCATACCGGGTACAATGAGCAGTTCTTC	CASGGASGGHTGYNEQFF
NA	NA	TRBV19	TRBJ2-7	TGTGCCAGTAGCTCCCCGATAGGGGGGTACGAGCAGTACTTC	CASSSPIGGYEQYF
NA	NA	TRBV28	TRBJ1-5	TGTGCCAGCACCCCCATTGGCAGGTCTGGTCAGCCCCAGCATTTT	CASTPIGRSGQPQHF
NA	NA	TRBV28	TRBJ1-5	TGTGCCAGCGGGGAGGATCAGCCCCAGCATTTT	CASGEDQPQHF
NA	NA	TRBV12-3/TRBV12-4	TRBJ1-4	TGTGCCAGCAGTTTGGACGGTTCAACTAATGAAAAACTGTTTTTT	CASSLDGSTNEKLFF
NA	NA	TRBV10-3	TRBJ1-2	TGTGCCATCAGTGGTGACGCCCAGGGGGGCTACACCTTC	CAISGDAQGGYTF
NA	NA	TRBV27	TRBJ2-6	TGTGCCAGCAGTTTTATGTCTGGGGCCAACGTCCTGACTTTC	CASSFMSGANVLTF
many	NA	TRBV29-1	TRBJ1-1	TGCAGCGTTGAGTCAGACTCCGGGAACACTGAAGCTTTCTTT	CSVESDSGNTEAFF
few	TRBD1	TRBV7-6	TRBJ2-7	TGTGCCAGCAGCTTCGTGGGACAGGGAAACGAGCAGTACTTC	CASSFVGQGNEQYF
NA	NA	TRBV5-5	TRBJ2-7	TGTGCCAGCAGCTTGGCCTTGGCCCCTTACGAGCAGTACTTC	CASSLALAPYEQYF
NA	NA	TRBV5-1	TRBJ1-2	TGCGCCAGCAGCTTCAGACAGGCCCCAGAAAGCTACACCTTC	CASSFRQAPESYTF
NA	TRBD2	TRBV6-2/TRBV6-3	TRBJ2-7	TGTGCCAGCAGCTGGACTAGCGGGACTTCCTACGAGCAGTACTTC	CASSWTSGTSYEQYF
NA	NA	TRBV20-1	TRBJ2-5	TGCAGTGCTATCCCCGAATCACAAGAGACCCAGTACTTC	CSAIPESQETQYF
many	NA	TRBV7-3	TRBJ2-1	TGTGCCAGCAGCTTAGGGGGGCGCGGAAGTAGCTCCTACAATGAGCAGTTCTTC	CASSLGGRGSSSYNEQFF
many	TRBD2	TRBV11-2	TRBJ2-2	TGTGCCAGCAGCTTTGAGCTAGCGGCCACCGGGGAGCTGTTTTTT	CASSFELAATGELFF
NA	NA	TRBV28	TRBJ2-7	TGTGCCAGCAGTTTATCAGGGGCCGACGAGCAGTACTTC	CASSLSGADEQYF
many	NA	TRBV7-2	TRBJ2-5	TGTGCCAGCAGCAAAGCAGGCGGGGGCCGGCAAGAGACCCAGTACTTC	CASSKAGGGRQETQYF
NA	NA	TRBV20-1	TRBJ1-4	TGCAGTGTATCGGGATTCAGGGGAAAGGAGGAAAAACTGTTTTTT	CSVSGFRGKEEKLFF
few	TRBD1	TRBV29-1	TRBJ2-7	TGCAGCGTTGTTTTGAGACAGGGGGCCTACGAGCAGTACTTC	CSVVLRQGAYEQYF
NA	NA	TRBV12-3/TRBV12-4	TRBJ1-5	TGTGCCAGCAGTTTACAGGGTCGCAATCAGCCCCAGCATTTT	CASSLQGRNQPQHF
NA	TRBD2	TRBV15	TRBJ2-3	TGTGCCACCAGCGGGTTGGGAGGGCCCGCAGATACGCAGTATTTT	CATSGLGGPADTQYF
NA	NA	TRBV29-1	TRBJ1-1	TGCAGCGTTGACGTGCAGGGCGTGAACACTGAAGCTTTCTTT	CSVDVQGVNTEAFF
few	NA	TRBV2	TRBJ1-6	TGTGCCAGCAGTGCTGATTCACCCCTCCACTTT	CASSADSPLHF
NA	NA	TRBV7-6	TRBJ2-1	TGTGCCAGCAGCTTAGGGAGACAGACCAATGAGCAGTTCTTC	CASSLGRQTNEQFF
NA	TRBD2	TRBV28	TRBJ2-7	TGTGCCAGCAGGGGCACTAGCGGGGGGGCCGGGTCCTACGAGCAGTACTTC	CASRGTSGGAGSYEQYF
NA	NA	TRBV28	TRBJ1-1	TGTGCCAGCAGCGTCCTTCCGGGACAAGGAGCTTTCTTT	CASSVLPGQGAFF
many	NA	TRBV7-2	TRBJ1-1	TGTGCCAGCAGCTCCACCCCGGGGGTTACTGAAGCTTTCTTT	CASSSTPGVTEAFF
many	NA	TRBV7-2	TRBJ1-1	TGTGCCAGCAGCTTAGCGCTCGGGGGGAACACTGAAGCTTTCTTT	CASSLALGGNTEAFF
NA	NA	TRBV24-1	TRBJ2-3	TGTGCCACCACTGGCGGAACTAGCACAGATACGCAGTATTTT	CATTGGTSTDTQYF
NA	NA	TRBV10-3	TRBJ1-5	TGTGCCATTTTTGCCAGGGAAAGCAATCAGCCCCAGCATTTT	CAIFARESNQPQHF
many	TRBD1	TRBV7-2	TRBJ1-4	TGTGCCAGCAGCTTATTGCAGGGGGCAAATGAAAAACTGTTTTTT	CASSLLQGANEKLFF
NA	NA	TRBV29-1	TRBJ2-3	TGCAGCGTTGAAGATCAAGCCTTCACAGATACGCAGTATTTT	CSVEDQAFTDTQYF
many	NA	TRBV7-2	TRBJ1-2	TGTGCCAGCACCCAGGTCCGACGGTCGAACTATGGCTACACCTTC	CASTQVRRSNYGYTF
NA	NA	TRBV7-2	TRBJ2-6	TGTGCCAGCAGCTTAGCGGGCCGGTCTGGGGCCAACGTCCTGACTTTC	CASSLAGRSGANVLTF
few	TRBD1	TRBV7-9	TRBJ1-1	TGTGCCAGCAGCTTGACAGGGGGCTCTGAAGCTTTCTTT	CASSLTGGSEAFF
few	NA	TRBV5-1	TRBJ1-2	TGCGCCAGCAGCTTGGCCACGGGCCGCGGCTACACCTTC	CASSLATGRGYTF
few	TRBD1	TRBV2	TRBJ1-1	TGTGCCAGCACTTTCGGGACAGGGGAAACTGAAGCTTTCTTT	CASTFGTGETEAFF
many	NA	TRBV9	TRBJ2-1	TGTGCCAGCAGCGTAGCGGGATACAATGAGCAGTTCTTC	CASSVAGYNEQFF
many	TRBD2	TRBV7-6	TRBJ2-1	TGTGCCAGCAGCTTAATCCTAGCGGGTTACAATGAGCAGTTCTTC	CASSLILAGYNEQFF
medium-sized	TRBD1	TRBV7-2	TRBJ1-1	TGTGCCAGCAGCAAGACAGGGGGAAACACTGAAGCTTTCTTT	CASSKTGGNTEAFF
many	NA	TRBV6-1	TRBJ2-3	TGTGCCAGCAAGGACTATACGCAGTATTTT	CASKDYTQYF
NA	NA	TRBV19	TRBJ2-7	TGTGCCAGTAGTGTTGACAGAAACTCCTACGAGCAGTACTTC	CASSVDRNSYEQYF
NA	TRBD2	TRBV20-1	TRBJ2-7	TGCAGTGCTAGAGATGGCACTAGCGGGCCCCACGAGCAGTACTTC	CSARDGTSGPHEQYF